These T cell receptor beta chains were read from a single sample in a study of cytomegalovirus exposure and HLA in healthy donors. The table came from immunoSEQ multiplex PCR; TCRdb's copy has only in-frame clones and leaves some out. The sample shows more than 90,000 clones, approximately 77% of them seen only once. Sample: PBMCs. These receptors were taken from a man aged 50-60 years in good health and CMV-seropositive. The CDR3 runs from the conserved cysteine through the conserved F or W. Each record gives: D gene, V gene, clone size, J gene, CDR3 protein, CDR3 DNA. A D gene is named only where the DNA matches it firmly. A row's size may be missing; if present it is once, few, many or a size class.

>NA|TRBV6-6|few|TRBJ1-1
CASSPSGRFRTEAFF
TGTGCCAGCAGTCCGAGTGGGAGGTTCCGCACTGAAGCTTTCTTT
>NA|TRBV29-1|once|TRBJ2-2
CSVDRGNTGELFF
TGCAGCGTTGATAGGGGGAACACCGGGGAGCTGTTTTTT
>NA|TRBV30|NA|TRBJ2-7
CAWRRGTAVYEQYF
TGTGCCTGGAGAAGAGGAACGGCAGTTTACGAGCAGTACTTC
>TRBD2|TRBV5-1|few|TRBJ2-3
CASSFGRPDTQYF
TGCGCCAGCAGCTTCGGGAGGCCCGATACGCAGTATTTT
>TRBD1|TRBV5-1|NA|TRBJ1-1
CASCPGQGSSTEAFF
TGCGCCAGCTGTCCGGGACAGGGATCGAGCACTGAAGCTTTCTTT
>TRBD1|TRBV2|NA|TRBJ1-3
CASSEARQGWDRGRGNTIYF
TGTGCCAGCAGTGAGGCCCGTCAGGGGTGGGACAGGGGACGCGGAAACACCATATATTTT
>TRBD1|TRBV4-2|NA|TRBJ1-2
CASSQGTGDPYGYTF
TGTGCCAGCAGCCAGGGGACAGGCGACCCATATGGCTACACCTTC
>TRBD2|TRBV19|NA|TRBJ2-7
CASSPRTSGRAEHEQYF
TGTGCCAGTAGTCCTAGGACTAGCGGGAGGGCCGAACACGAGCAGTACTTC
>NA|TRBV6-1|few|TRBJ2-7
CASSSGQVRDEQYF
TGTGCCAGCAGCTCAGGGCAGGTTAGGGACGAGCAGTACTTC
>NA|TRBV18|NA|TRBJ2-2
CASSAGGVNTGELFF
TGTGCCAGCTCAGCCGGAGGGGTCAACACCGGGGAGCTGTTTTTT
>NA|TRBV20-1|NA|TRBJ1-1
CRGRGTEAFF
TGCAGAGGGAGGGGCACTGAAGCTTTCTTT